This T cell receptor (beta chain) comes out of a study of blood T cell repertoires in COVID-19. Overall study context: Sources were T cells, B-cell-depleted T cells, or PBMCs; the material itself was cDNA or gDNA.

Study processing details: Amplification of reference gene primers provided the estimated nucleated cell counts. Only in-frame clones appear in the TCRdb table, and some are missing; sequencing was by immunoSEQ multiplex PCR. V, J and clone size reflect that table, while D and trimming were determined from the DNA. Among approximately 200,000 clones listed, roughly 88% were seen once. Recruits, aged roughly 18 to 89 years, lived in 20 to 30 US areas. The CDR3 consists of 13 residues. CDR1 SEHNR and CDR2 FQNEAQ come from the germline V gene (reference sequence). V gave up 5 bases and J gave up 3 bases; unmatched junction bases: 3.

The source material was PBMCs or T cells enriched from blood (not recorded which). The J gene is TRBJ1-2, the V gene TRBV7-9; 7 bases are shared with TRBD1. This TCR was sampled from a woman younger than 45 who had been exposed to COVID-19. The CDR3 nucleotides are TGTGCCAGCAGCGCCACAGGGGACTATGGCTACACCTTC. Translation: CASSATGDYGYTF.